The source of this T cell receptor beta chain is a study of CD8+ T cells in alopecia areata. Looking at the study overall: Once tofacitinib had been taken for 6 to 18 months, 6 months off drug followed. Study-wide points: Mice showed TCR sharing more clearly than patients did, possibly owing to HLA. Alopecia totalis/universalis scalp especially showed more expanded CD8+ clones than normal scalp.

Extracted from the samples, RNA was reverse transcribed into cDNA to serve as the sequencing template. The table came from immunoSEQ multiplex PCR; TCRdb's copy has only in-frame clones and leaves some out. Of 170,000 or so clones listed, about three fifths were seen once; the top ten hold roughly an eighth. Concerning this clone itself: Its target is unknown.

V was clipped by 4 bases and J by 4 bases, with 8 bases between them. CDR3 length: 12 amino acids. Germline V gene lookup returns CDR1 SGDLS and CDR2 YYNGEE. As to treatment: oral pan-JAK inhibitor, 5-10 mg twice daily. Collection of lesional scalp punch biopsies and peripheral blood was performed in alopecia areata patients. The sequencing here drew on CD8+ T cells sorted from blood, taken at week 24, from a patient treated with tofacitinib. V is TRBV9 and J is TRBJ1-2, with D unclear. This receptor was obtained from a human donor with alopecia areata. DNA of the CDR3: TGTGCCAGCAGCACCCCACCCTATGGCTACACCTTC. Translating it yields CASSTPPYGYTF.